The next 15 T cell receptor beta chains were all read from a single sample in a study of blood T cell repertoires in COVID-19. The assay was immunoSEQ multiplex PCR, and TCRdb's table has in-frame clones only and misses some. The table lists about 250,000 clones, approximately 90% of them singletons, with roughly 6.3% in the top ten. Input material: PBMCs or T cells enriched from blood (not recorded which). The origin of the receptors is a woman aged 25 to 39 with acute COVID-19.

This clone has more than one count but fewer than ten. The V call is TRBV9, the J call TRBJ2-7; maybe TRBD1 (6 bases). V lost 0 bases and J lost 2, with 15 bases in between. The CDR3 runs to 16 residues. From germline, CDR1 is SGDLS and CDR2 YYNGEE. The CDR3 reads CASSVGPGGDTYEQYF. The DNA for the CDR3 is TGTGCCAGCAGCGTAGGTCCGGGTGGGGACACCTACGAGCAGTACTTC. The whole variable domain, filled in from reference TRBV9 and TRBJ2-7, reads DSGVTQTPKHLITATGQRVTLRCSPRSGDLSVYWYQQSLDQGLQFLIQYYNGEERAKGNILERFSAQQFPDLHSELNLSSLELGDSALYFCASSVGPGGDTYEQYFGPGTRLTVT.

V usage is TRBV19 and J usage is TRBJ1-3, with D possibly matching TRBD1 (5 bases). From germline, CDR1 is LNHDA and CDR2 SQIVND (reference sequence). V lost 5 bases and J lost 0, with 11 bases in between. The CDR3 runs 15 residues. CDR3 in amino acids: CASSQQVSSGNTIYF. CDR3 nucleotide sequence: TGTGCCAGTAGTCAACAGGTTAGCTCTGGAAACACCATATATTTT. The entire variable domain, with the rest obtained from reference TRBV19 and TRBJ1-3, is as follows: DGGITQSPKYLFRKEGQNVTLSCEQNLNHDAMYWYRQDPGQGLRLIYYSQIVNDFQKGDIAEGYSVSREKKESFPLTVTSAQKNPTAFYLCASSQQVSSGNTIYFGEGSWLTVV.

Note on this clone: The sample holds other DNA sequences that translate to the same CDR3. The V gene is TRBV7-9, the J gene TRBJ1-1; no firm D call. Germline V gives CDR1 SEHNR, CDR2 FQNEAQ (reference sequence). Trimming pared 2 bases from V and 4 bases from J, leaving 8 bases between. This CDR3 spans 13 amino acids. Here the CDR3 DNA reads TGTGCCAGCAGCTTATCGGGTGGCACTGAAGCTTTCTTT. Translating it yields CASSLSGGTEAFF.

The chain combines TRBV12-3 or TRBV12-4 with TRBJ1-1, with D tentatively TRBD1 (6 bases). The CDR3 totals 13 residues. V lost 6 bases and J lost 8, with 16 bases in between. For the CDR3, the DNA is TGTGCCAGCAGGGTAACAGGGCCCCCGGAAGCTTTCTTT. It encodes CASRVTGPPEAFF.

V is TRBV6-2 or TRBV6-3 and J is TRBJ2-3, with D possibly TRBD2 on 6 matching bases. There are 19 residues in the CDR3. CDR1 is MNHEY and CDR2 is SVGEGT in the germline V gene. V lost 3 bases and J 0 bases, leaving 22 bases between the germline ends. Here the CDR3 reads CASSYPGSGSLTSTDTQYF. As DNA, the CDR3 is TGTGCCAGCAGTTATCCCGGGAGTGGGAGTTTAACTAGCACAGATACGCAGTATTTT.

This chain connects TRBV4-1 to TRBJ1-2, with no clear D. V gave up 4 bases and J gave up 7 bases, with 16 bases separating them. The CDR3 spans 14 residues. Germline V CDR1 and CDR2: MGHRA, YSYEKL. CDR3 DNA: TGCGCCAGCAGCCCCTCTAGATATATGAGTGGCTACACCTTC. Amino acid sequence: CASSPSRYMSGYTF.

The V call is TRBV5-1, the J call TRBJ1-6, with D possibly being TRBD1 (5 bases). The CDR3 loop spans 15 amino acids. The germline V and J ends were trimmed by 0 bases and 14 bases, with 18 bases remaining between them. Germline CDR1 is SGHRS and CDR2 is YFSETQ. The CDR3 DNA is TGCGCCAGCAGCTTGGAGGTGGGGCCCGCCTTGGCCCTCCACTTT. Its protein is CASSLEVGPALALHF.

This clone was recorded once. The rearrangement uses TRBV28 and TRBJ2-7; D is unclear. Germline assignment: CDR1 MDHEN and CDR2 SYDVKM. The V and J ends lost 10 bases and 6 bases respectively, with 13 bases between them. The CDR3 has 11 amino acids. CDR3 bases: TGTGCCACTGACTCTAGTACCGAGCAGTACTTC. Amino acid sequence: CATDSSTEQYF.

The V and J genes are TRBV7-2 and TRBJ2-7, with D hard to call. The CDR3 is 15 amino acids. Germline-derived CDR1 and CDR2 are SGHTA and FQGNSA. The V end lost 1 base, the J end lost 4 bases, and 14 bases lay between the germline ends. DNA of the CDR3: TGTGCCAGCAGCTTAGGACACGAAAGAACATACGAGCAGTACTTC. Translated: CASSLGHERTYEQYF. Using reference TRBV7-2 and TRBJ2-7 for the parts outside the CDR3, the full variable domain is GAGVSQSPSNKVTEKGKDVELRCDPISGHTALYWYRQSLGQGLEFLIYFQGNSAPDKSGLPSDRFSAERTGGSVSTLTIQRTQQEDSAVYLCASSLGHERTYEQYFGPGTRLTVT.

The rearrangement links TRBV7-9 to TRBJ1-2; D unclear. The CDR3 covers 16 residues. Trimming shortened V by 1 base and J by 2 bases, and 14 bases separated the two germline ends. Per germline, CDR1 SEHNR and CDR2 FQNEAQ (reference sequence). CDR3 in DNA: TGTGCCAGCAGCTTAGAACCCTTACAGAGAAACTATGGCTACACCTTC. It codes for CASSLEPLQRNYGYTF.

The chain has TRBV6-5 and TRBJ2-5; 11 nucleotides line up with TRBD2. Trimming cost V 6 bases and J 7 bases; bases outside gene matches: 10. The germline gives CDR1 MNHEY, CDR2 SVGAGI. This CDR3 region has 15 residues. The CDR3 here is CASRRSGGDLGTQYF. The CDR3 bases are TGTGCCAGCAGACGTAGCGGGGGGGATCTAGGGACCCAGTACTTC.

The CDR3 DNA sequence: TGTGCCAGCAGCTTAGGGCACAACTACGAGCAGTACTTC. This sequence encodes CASSLGHNYEQYF. The V call is TRBV7-9, the J call TRBJ2-7; no clear D gene. CDR1 is SEHNR and CDR2 is FQNEAQ in the germline V gene (reference sequence). Trimming removed 1 base at V and 3 bases at J, with 7 bases between. This CDR3 contains 13 residues.

The J gene is TRBJ2-3, the V gene TRBV28, with D possibly being TRBD2 (6 bases). V lost 8 bases and J 2 bases, leaving 29 bases between the germline ends. Germline CDR1 and CDR2: MDHEN and SYDVKM. The CDR3 runs 19 residues. In nucleotides, the CDR3 is TGTGCCAGCGCCCCAGTCGCTGGGCAGGGAGGTAGGCCCACAGATACGCAGTATTTT. Translated, it gives CASAPVAGQGGRPTDTQYF.

This clone was seen a few times. The J gene is TRBJ1-2, the V gene TRBV3-1 (or the pseudogene TRBV3-2), with 9 bases fitting TRBD1. This CDR3 has 15 amino acids. Unmatched junction bases numbered 11, after V lost 5 bases and J lost 7 bases. Germline V lookup: CDR1 LGHDT, CDR2 YNNKEL (reference sequence). The CDR3 DNA sequence: TGTGCCAGCAGCGCACGTGGGGACAGGGCGTTTGGCTACACCTTC. It codes for CASSARGDRAFGYTF.

The CDR3 is CASRDRAGSPLHF. Written as DNA, the CDR3 is TGTGCCAGCAGGGACAGGGCAGGTTCACCCCTCCACTTT. The genes are TRBV6-5 and TRBJ1-6; TRBD1 matches at 8 bases. The CDR3 contains 13 residues. Germline V lookup: CDR1 MNHEY, CDR2 SVGAGI. J lost 9 bases, V lost 6 bases, and 4 bases had no gene match.